These 27 T cell receptor beta chains share one sample of origin, sequenced in a study of blood T cell repertoires in COVID-19. Only in-frame clones appear in the TCRdb table, and some are missing; sequencing was by immunoSEQ multiplex PCR. The data show approximately 120,000 clones, about 89% seen once. Sequenced input: peripheral blood. These receptors originate from a human donor with acute or convalescent COVID-19. The donor label of this sample is uncertain.

The rearrangement joins TRBV6-6 to TRBJ2-7; tentative D call: TRBD2 (5 bases). Germline V gene data show CDR1 as MNHNY and CDR2 as SVGAGI (reference sequence). The CDR3 spans 13 residues. V was clipped by 8 bases and J by 0 bases, with 11 bases between them. Written as DNA, the CDR3 is TGTGCCAGCCGGGAAGCCATCTCCTACGAGCAGTACTTC. Amino acid sequence: CASREAISYEQYF.

CDR3 in amino acids: CASPKPLPSYEQYF. The DNA for the CDR3 is TGTGCCAGCCCTAAACCGTTGCCCTCCTACGAGCAGTACTTC. The chain joins TRBV21-1 to TRBJ2-7; the table's D call, TRBD2, was not checked against the DNA. TRBV21-1 is an annotated pseudogene. The CDR3 spans 14 residues.

This clone came up once. The chain combines TRBV7-2 with TRBJ1-1; TRBD1 matches at 7 bases. The J segment lost 1 base and the V segment lost 3 bases, leaving 2 bases of the junction unmatched. Germline V CDR1 and CDR2: SGHTA, FQGNSA. The CDR3 is made up of 14 amino acids. In nucleotides, the CDR3 is TGTGCCAGCAGCTTTGGGGACAGGAACACTGAAGCTTTCTTT. It translates to CASSFGDRNTEAFF.

The V call is TRBV28, the J call TRBJ2-1; possible D gene TRBD2, 7 bases. There are 14 residues in the CDR3. The V gene's germline CDR1 is MDHEN and CDR2 SYDVKM. V dropped 8 bases and J dropped 4 bases, with 15 bases sitting between them. CDR3 DNA: TGTGCCAGCCGGGGGGCACTGAGGTACAATGAGCAGTTCTTC. This translates into CASRGALRYNEQFF.

The rearrangement uses TRBV6-5 and TRBJ1-1, with D hard to call. The CDR3 contains 15 residues. Trimming pared 0 bases from V and 4 bases from J, leaving 12 bases between. CDR1 is MNHEY, CDR2 SVGAGI, per germline. CDR3 nucleotide sequence: TGTGCCAGCAGTTACTCAGCGAGGGTATTCACTGAAGCTTTCTTT. Amino acid sequence: CASSYSARVFTEAFF.

The genes are TRBV14 and TRBJ1-5; TRBD1 might be the D (6 bases). CDR1 and CDR2 from the germline V gene are SGHDN and FVKESK. The CDR3 is 15 residues long. V lost 6 bases to trimming and J lost 5 bases, with 17 bases between them. As DNA, the CDR3 is TGTGCCAGCAGTACGTATGACAGGTTAGATCAGCCCCAGCATTTT. This translates into CASSTYDRLDQPQHF.

This sequence joins TRBV28 and TRBJ1-1; 9 bases are shared with TRBD1. The J segment lost 5 bases and the V segment lost 2 bases, leaving 6 bases of the junction unmatched. The CDR3 spans 15 residues. Germline values: CDR1 MDHEN, CDR2 SYDVKM. This CDR3 reads CASSLGGTGRTEAFF. The CDR3 DNA reads as TGTGCCAGCAGTTTAGGTGGGACAGGGCGGACTGAAGCTTTCTTT.

This chain links TRBV6-5 with TRBJ2-5; TRBD2 agrees at 14 bases. After removal of 4 bases from V and 5 bases from J, the junction contained 6 bases not matched to a gene. The CDR3 length is 16 residues. Germline loops: CDR1 MNHEY, CDR2 SVGAGI. In DNA, the CDR3 is TGTGCCAGCAGTTCCACGACTAGCGGGAGGGAGGAGACCCAGTACTTC. This codes for CASSSTTSGREETQYF.

The V and J genes are TRBV6-1 and TRBJ1-1, with TRBD1 matching 7 bases. Germline trimming cut 2 bases from V and 2 bases from J; bases unmatched to any gene: 2. This CDR3 comprises 14 residues. Germline lookup yields CDR1 MNHNS and CDR2 SASEGT. The CDR3 bases are TGTGCCAGCAGTGAACAGGGGGTAAACACTGAAGCTTTCTTT. Translated: CASSEQGVNTEAFF.

J is TRBJ2-3 and V is TRBV15, with TRBD2 identical over 7 bases. The germline V gene has CDR1 LNHNV and CDR2 YYDKDF (reference sequence). This CDR3 contains 13 residues. Germline trimming cut 0 bases from V and 13 bases from J; bases unmatched to any gene: 7. DNA for the CDR3: TGTGCCACCAGCAGAGAGTCGCAGCGGGATAAGTATTTT. Protein product: CATSRESQRDKYF.

This chain joins TRBV5-1 and TRBJ2-1; 13 bases are shared with TRBD2. V was pared by 4 bases and J by 7 bases, with 5 bases of the junction left unmatched. The CDR3 length is 15 residues. Germline V gene lookup returns CDR1 SGHRS and CDR2 YFSETQ. The CDR3 loop is CASSPGTSGTNEQFF. CDR3 sequence (DNA): TGCGCCAGCAGCCCGGGGACTAGCGGGACTAATGAGCAGTTCTTC.

This clone occurred once. The rearrangement uses TRBV3-1 (or the pseudogene TRBV3-2) and TRBJ1-3, with D perhaps matching TRBD1 (5 bases). CDR3 length: 13 amino acids. Trimming stripped 4 bases from V and 9 bases from J, with 13 bases between. Germline loops: CDR1 LGHDT, CDR2 YNNKEL (reference sequence). CDR3 nucleotides: TGTGCCAGCAGCCGGGACCCCGGGGGCACCATATATTTT. Translating gives CASSRDPGGTIYF.

The chain carries TRBV5-1 and TRBJ1-2; a weak D match, TRBD1 (5 bases). The CDR3 is 13 amino acids. Deletions cut 0 bases from V and 4 bases from J, with 7 bases between. CDR1 is SGHRS, CDR2 YFSETQ, per germline. CDR3 residues: CASSLDDSYGYTF. The CDR3 nucleotides read TGCGCCAGCAGCTTGGACGACAGCTATGGCTACACCTTC.

The V call is TRBV5-8, the J call TRBJ1-5; 8 nucleotides match TRBD1. After removal of 4 bases from V and 6 bases from J, the junction contained 15 bases not matched to a gene. Germline CDR1 is SGHTS and CDR2 is YDEGEE. The CDR3 totals 17 residues. The CDR3 reads CASSDRQGAWTGQPQHF. The CDR3 bases are TGTGCCAGCAGCGATCGTCAGGGGGCCTGGACGGGTCAGCCCCAGCATTTT.

This chain joins TRBV6-6 and TRBJ2-5, with TRBD1 as a possible D gene (5 bases). Germline CDR1 reads MNHNY; CDR2 reads SVGAGI (reference sequence). V was cut by 0 bases and J by 7 bases, with 6 bases left in between. The CDR3 sequence is 12 residues long. The CDR3: CASSYSQGTQYF. The DNA for the CDR3 is TGTGCCAGCAGTTACTCGCAGGGGACCCAGTACTTC.

CDR3 DNA: TGTGCCAGCAGTGAACAGGGGGCAATGGGCTACACCTTC. Its protein product is CASSEQGAMGYTF. V is TRBV6-1 and J is TRBJ1-2, with 8 positions matching TRBD1. This CDR3 comprises 13 residues. J lost 8 bases, V lost 2 bases, and 4 bases had no gene match. The germline gives CDR1 MNHNS, CDR2 SASEGT.

This sequence joins TRBV7-2 and TRBJ2-1; no clear D gene. The CDR3 length is 13 residues. Germline V gene data show CDR1 as SGHTA and CDR2 as FQGNSA. Trimming took off 1 base at V and 5 bases at J, with 6 bases between the two ends. CDR3 loop: CASSLDRDNEQFF. The CDR3, as DNA: TGTGCCAGCAGCTTAGATAGAGACAATGAGCAGTTCTTC.

The chain is built from TRBV7-2 and TRBJ1-2, with D tentatively TRBD1 (5 bases). V dropped 2 bases and J dropped 3 bases, with 7 bases sitting between them. Germline V CDR1 and CDR2: SGHTA, FQGNSA. This CDR3 spans 13 amino acids. In DNA, the CDR3 is TGTGCCAGCAGCTTAATACAGGACTATGGCTACACCTTC. This gives the protein CASSLIQDYGYTF.

This clone has a single count. The rearrangement uses TRBV19 and TRBJ1-3, with D perhaps TRBD1 (5 bases). The CDR3 sequence is 18 residues long. The germline V gene has CDR1 LNHDA and CDR2 SQIVND (reference sequence). Trimming shortened V by 4 bases and J by 1 base, and 20 bases separated the two germline ends. The CDR3 nucleotides are TGTGCCAGTAGTAAAGACGGACTCCCCGGGGGGTCTGGAAACACCATATATTTT. Encoded protein: CASSKDGLPGGSGNTIYF.

The chain combines TRBV14 with TRBJ1-1; D possibly corresponds to TRBD1 (6 bases). V lost 6 bases and J lost 1, with 9 bases in between. CDR1 is SGHDN, CDR2 FVKESK, per germline. The CDR3 contains 13 residues. CDR3 protein: CASSGQWNTEAFF. The DNA of the CDR3 is TGTGCCAGCAGTGGACAGTGGAACACTGAAGCTTTCTTT.

The genes are TRBV7-2 and TRBJ2-1, with D possibly being TRBD2 (6 bases). The CDR3 length is 16 residues. Germline V gives CDR1 SGHTA, CDR2 FQGNSA. V lost 4 bases, J lost 6 bases, and 19 bases lay in between. The CDR3 spells CASSSGASVRSNEQFF. DNA for the CDR3: TGTGCCAGCAGCTCCGGGGCTAGCGTTCGGAGCAATGAGCAGTTCTTC.

This rearrangement joins TRBV4-1 to TRBJ2-7; weak D call: TRBD1 (5 bases). Trimming pared 0 bases from V and 5 bases from J, leaving 17 bases between. CDR3 length: 16 residues. Looked up from germline, CDR1 is MGHRA and CDR2 is YSYEKL. The CDR3 protein is CASSQEAGFPWDEQYF. DNA of the CDR3: TGCGCCAGCAGCCAAGAGGCAGGGTTCCCCTGGGACGAGCAGTACTTC.

This clone has more than one count but fewer than ten. The chain couples TRBV2 to TRBJ1-1; possibly TRBD1 for D (5 bases). This CDR3 is built from 15 residues. Trimming cost V 7 bases and J 3 bases, with 18 bases left between them. CDR1 SNHLY and CDR2 FYNNEI come from the germline V gene. The CDR3 loop is CASNRRGGGHTEAFF. The CDR3 DNA follows: TGTGCCAGCAACAGACGGGGGGGAGGCCACACTGAAGCTTTCTTT. The full variable domain, with the rest looked up from reference TRBV2 and TRBJ1-1, is EPEVTQTPSHQVTQMGQEVILRCVPISNHLYFYWYRQILGQKVEFLVSFYNNEISEKSEIFDDQFSVERPDGSNFTLKIRSTKLEDSAMYFCASNRRGGGHTEAFFGQGTRLTVV.

J is TRBJ1-6 and V is TRBV27, with a tentative D call TRBD1 (6 bases). Trimming pared 0 bases from V and 5 bases from J, leaving 14 bases between. In germline, CDR1 is MNHEY, CDR2 SMNVEV (reference sequence). The CDR3 spans 17 residues. The DNA of the CDR3 is TGTGCCAGCAGTTTATCACAGGGACATGGTAATAATTCACCCCTCCACTTT. Encoded protein: CASSLSQGHGNNSPLHF.

The chain is built from TRBV7-2 and TRBJ1-4; 7 nucleotides line up with TRBD1. Germline V gene lookup returns CDR1 SGHTA and CDR2 FQGNSA. The V segment lost 3 bases and the J segment 4 bases; nucleotides outside the gene matches: 5. This CDR3 has 15 amino acids. The CDR3 DNA is TGTGCCAGCAGCTTTCTGGGACAGAGTAATGAAAAACTGTTTTTT. It is translated as CASSFLGQSNEKLFF. The variable domain in full, with the rest retrieved from reference TRBV7-2 and TRBJ1-4, is GAGVSQSPSNKVTEKGKDVELRCDPISGHTALYWYRQSLGQGLEFLIYFQGNSAPDKSGLPSDRFSAERTGGSVSTLTIQRTQQEDSAVYLCASSFLGQSNEKLFFGSGTQLSVL.

This clone turned up a few times. V and J are TRBV6-2 or TRBV6-3 and TRBJ2-7; the D gene is possibly TRBD1 (6 bases). Trimming took 6 bases from V and 0 from J, leaving 21 bases between them. Germline V gene lookup returns CDR1 MNHEY and CDR2 SVGEGT. The length of the CDR3 is 17 residues. DNA of the CDR3: TGTGCCAGCAGCCGTGACCCCGACAGGCCGAGCTCCTACGAGCAGTACTTC. It codes for CASSRDPDRPSSYEQYF.

The rearrangement joins TRBV4-2 to TRBJ1-2; 10 positions match TRBD1. The length of the CDR3 is 13 residues. Germline assignment: CDR1 LGHNA and CDR2 YNFKEQ. V dropped 6 bases and J dropped 6; count of bases not matched to a gene: 4. The CDR3 protein is CASSRDRGNGYTF. The CDR3 DNA reads as TGTGCCAGCAGTAGGGACAGGGGCAATGGCTACACCTTC.